This entry features one TCR beta chain sequence. Its cognate antigen is unknown. Assay used: immunoSEQ multiplex PCR; TCRdb lists only in-frame clones, some missing. The data show about 81,000 clones, 75% to 95% seen once. The data stem from a study of T cell responses to AZD1222 COVID-19 vaccine. The germline V gene has CDR1 LGHDT and CDR2 YNNKEL (reference sequence). This CDR3 has 14 amino acids. Trimming removed 6 bases from V and 5 bases from J, with 16 bases in between. Notes on the study in general: Clonal diversity was possibly underestimated, and the donors were mostly white British, with more females.

V gene TRBV3-1 (or the pseudogene TRBV3-2) combines with J gene TRBJ1-1, with D uncertain. The sequencing here drew on peripheral blood, taken 28 days after the second AZD1222 dose. This TCR came from an adult who received the AZD1222 COVID-19 vaccine. The CDR3 loop reads CASSSASLGTEAFF. CDR3 nucleotide sequence: TGTGCCAGCAGTTCTGCGAGCCTGGGGACTGAAGCTTTCTTT.